The next 18 T cell receptor beta chains were all read from a single sample in a study of Ad26.COV2.S vaccination and SARS-CoV-2 variants. The protocol was immunoSEQ multiplex PCR, while the TCRdb copy is restricted to in-frame clones and leaves out a portion. The table lists hundreds of thousands of clones, over 80% of them singletons. Treatment indicated: 15 to 20 received Ad26.COV2.S at low or high dose, single or two shots; about 5 received placebo; per-sample allocation not given. Day 63 after the first vaccine or placebo injection was the time point for sampling. The source material was peripheral blood, sampled in a trial of Ad26.COV2.S vaccine versus placebo. The origin of the receptors is a person between 18 and 65 years old who received the Ad26.COV2.S COVID-19 vaccine or a placebo.

This clone was found a few times. The V and J genes are TRBV19 and TRBJ2-2; possibly TRBD2 for D (6 bases). The CDR3 consists of 12 residues. V was trimmed by 10 bases and J by 8 bases, leaving 14 bases between them. Germline V gives CDR1 LNHDA, CDR2 SQIVND (reference sequence). CDR3 nucleotide sequence: TGTGCCACCCGGGAGCCGAGAGGGGAGCTGTTTTTT. Amino acids: CATREPRGELFF.

This clone has only one observation. Distinct nucleotide sequences in the sample also encode this CDR3. V is TRBV28 and J is TRBJ2-7; the D is unclear. The V and J ends lost 2 bases and 4 bases respectively, with 6 bases between them. CDR3 length: 12 amino acids. Germline V gives CDR1 MDHEN, CDR2 SYDVKM. The CDR3 nucleotides are TGTGCCAGCAGTTTAGTGGGGTACGAGCAGTACTTC. This sequence encodes CASSLVGYEQYF.

This chain links TRBV11-2 with TRBJ1-1; D is undetermined. Germline CDR1 reads SGHAT; CDR2 reads FQNNGV. The CDR3 length is 12 residues. Trimming cost V 4 bases and J 7 bases, with 10 bases left between them. CDR3 amino acids: CASSSNRIEAFF. DNA of the CDR3: TGTGCCAGCAGCTCCAACCGAATTGAAGCTTTCTTT.

The genes are TRBV5-4 and TRBJ2-2, with TRBD2 as a possible D gene (7 bases). The ends were cut back, 3 bases at V and 4 bases at J, with 16 bases in the middle. The CDR3 is made up of 16 amino acids. Germline CDR1 and CDR2: SGHNT and YYREEE (reference sequence). The CDR3, as DNA: TGTGCCAGCAGCTCCGGAGGGGGGGCCCCCACCGGGGAGCTGTTTTTT. Its protein is CASSSGGGAPTGELFF.

A single count supports this clone. This sequence joins TRBV5-4 and TRBJ1-2; a possible D gene is TRBD1 (6 bases). V lost 0 bases to trimming and J lost 4 bases, with 16 bases between them. This CDR3 region has 16 residues. Germline V gives CDR1 SGHNT, CDR2 YYREEE (reference sequence). CDR3 protein: CASSLGAGAQGYGYTF. CDR3 in DNA: TGTGCCAGCAGCTTGGGCGCGGGGGCACAAGGCTATGGCTACACCTTC.

The CDR3 nucleotides are TGTGCCAGCAGCAAAGCCCGTAGAACTAGCTCCTACGAGCAGTACTTC. It is translated as CASSKARRTSSYEQYF. V gene TRBV21-1 combines with J gene TRBJ2-7; the D call TRBD2 from the table was never checked on the DNA. TRBV21-1 is labeled a pseudogene. This CDR3 contains 16 residues.

The V call is TRBV6-1, the J call TRBJ1-6; weak D call: TRBD1 (5 bases). V was trimmed by 4 bases and J by 1 base, leaving 11 bases between them. This CDR3 region has 16 residues. Germline lookup yields CDR1 MNHNS and CDR2 SASEGT. DNA of the CDR3: TGTGCCAGCAGTGGGGGCCGGGGTTCCTATAATTCACCCCTCCACTTT. This sequence encodes CASSGGRGSYNSPLHF.

This clone was seen just once. The chain couples TRBV7-9 to TRBJ2-1; the D is unclear. CDR1 SEHNR and CDR2 FQNEAQ come from the germline V gene (reference sequence). V was shortened by 1 base and J by 2 bases, with 6 bases between the two germline ends. This CDR3 region has 14 residues. CDR3 DNA sequence: TGTGCCAGCAGCTTAGTTACTACCTACAATGAGCAGTTCTTC. Translated: CASSLVTTYNEQFF.

As for this clone: This specimen includes other DNA sequences encoding the same CDR3. The gene calls are TRBV7-9 and TRBJ2-1; D not certain. Germline V gene sequence: CDR1 SEHNR, CDR2 FQNEAQ (reference sequence). The CDR3 is 12 residues long. The V end lost 3 bases, the J end lost 5 bases, and 5 bases lay between the germline ends. CDR3 amino acids: CASSFGDNEQFF. Here the CDR3 DNA reads TGTGCCAGCAGCTTTGGGGACAATGAGCAGTTCTTC. Supplemented by reference TRBV7-9 and TRBJ2-1, the full variable domain reads DTGVSQNPRHKITKRGQNVTFRCDPISEHNRLYWYRQTLGQGPEFLTYFQNEAQLEKSRLLSDRFSAERPKGSFSTLEIQRTEQGDSAMYLCASSFGDNEQFFGPGTRLTVL.

This clone was seen a single time. The rearrangement links TRBV7-2 to TRBJ2-2; no clear D. Trimming took off 0 bases at V and 5 bases at J, with 7 bases between the two ends. This CDR3 has 14 residues. Germline lookup yields CDR1 SGHTA and CDR2 FQGNSA. The CDR3 loop reads CASSLAVGTGELFF. The CDR3, as DNA: TGTGCCAGCAGCTTAGCGGTAGGGACCGGGGAGCTGTTTTTT. The entire variable domain, with the rest obtained from reference TRBV7-2 and TRBJ2-2, is as follows: GAGVSQSPSNKVTEKGKDVELRCDPISGHTALYWYRQSLGQGLEFLIYFQGNSAPDKSGLPSDRFSAERTGGSVSTLTIQRTQQEDSAVYLCASSLAVGTGELFFGEGSRLTVL.

The chain has TRBV7-9 and TRBJ1-5, with D perhaps TRBD1 (5 bases). Germline V gene sequence: CDR1 SEHNR, CDR2 FQNEAQ (reference sequence). The CDR3 covers 17 residues. V was shortened by 5 bases and J by 1 base, with 18 bases between the two germline ends. In DNA form, the CDR3 reads TGTGCCAGCAGCCCCAGTAGTATCCAGGGCAGCAATCAGCCCCAGCATTTT. Translation gives CASSPSSIQGSNQPQHF.

The V and J genes are TRBV6-5 and TRBJ1-5; 7 bases fit TRBD1. Germline V CDR1 and CDR2: MNHEY, SVGAGI. The CDR3 totals 14 residues. V lost 6 bases, J lost 7 bases, and 9 bases stayed unmatched. CDR3 DNA: TGTGCCAGCAGCCCAACAGGGGCATGGCAGCCCCAGCATTTT. Amino acids: CASSPTGAWQPQHF.

This chain uses TRBV14 with TRBJ1-1; 7 bases line up with TRBD1. Trimming took 3 bases from V and 0 from J; bases not matched to a gene: 7. This CDR3 comprises 16 residues. Germline-derived CDR1 and CDR2 are SGHDN and FVKESK. This CDR3 is CASSHLPGQMNTEAFF. CDR3 nucleotide sequence: TGTGCCAGCAGCCATCTCCCGGGACAGATGAACACTGAAGCTTTCTTT.

The gene calls are TRBV7-8 and TRBJ1-6; D is perhaps TRBD1 (5 bases). Germline lookup yields CDR1 SGHVS and CDR2 FQNEAQ. V dropped 7 bases and J dropped 7 bases, with 20 bases sitting between them. The CDR3 sequence is 16 residues long. The CDR3 sequence: CASTSQRVGGNSPLHF. CDR3 coding DNA: TGTGCCAGCACCTCCCAAAGGGTCGGGGGGAATTCACCCCTCCACTTT.

This chain uses TRBV2 with TRBJ1-1; 10 bases match TRBD1. This CDR3 has 11 residues. Germline V gives CDR1 SNHLY, CDR2 FYNNEI. Losses at the gene ends were 5 bases for V and 10 bases for J; bases not matched to a gene: 1. The CDR3 nucleotides are TGTGCCAGCAGTAGGACAGGGGGAGCTTTCTTT. It codes for CASSRTGGAFF.

CDR3 protein: CASSQDLPGGRETQYF. The CDR3 DNA reads TGCGCCAGCAGCCAAGATCTGCCGGGGGGGCGAGAGACCCAGTACTTC. The chain uses TRBV4-3 and TRBJ2-5; 8 bases are shared with TRBD2. The CDR3 has 16 amino acids. Germline V gives CDR1 LGHNA, CDR2 YSLEER. With 0 bases clipped from V and 4 bases from J, the junction kept 7 bases outside the gene matches.

The chain has TRBV9 and TRBJ2-7; no clear D. This CDR3 has 14 amino acids. V was trimmed by 2 bases and J by 5 bases, leaving 14 bases between them. Germline V gene lookup returns CDR1 SGDLS and CDR2 YYNGEE. The CDR3 nucleotides are TGTGCCAGCAGCGTGGATTTCCGTTATGACGAGCAGTACTTC. Protein product: CASSVDFRYDEQYF.

The chain carries TRBV30 and TRBJ1-3; D ambiguous. In germline, CDR1 is GTSNPN, CDR2 SVGIG (reference sequence). This CDR3 is built from 13 residues. The germline V and J ends were trimmed by 2 bases and 1 base, with 6 bases remaining between them. The CDR3 protein is CAWSFGSGNTIYF. CDR3 bases: TGTGCCTGGAGTTTTGGTTCTGGAAACACCATATATTTT.